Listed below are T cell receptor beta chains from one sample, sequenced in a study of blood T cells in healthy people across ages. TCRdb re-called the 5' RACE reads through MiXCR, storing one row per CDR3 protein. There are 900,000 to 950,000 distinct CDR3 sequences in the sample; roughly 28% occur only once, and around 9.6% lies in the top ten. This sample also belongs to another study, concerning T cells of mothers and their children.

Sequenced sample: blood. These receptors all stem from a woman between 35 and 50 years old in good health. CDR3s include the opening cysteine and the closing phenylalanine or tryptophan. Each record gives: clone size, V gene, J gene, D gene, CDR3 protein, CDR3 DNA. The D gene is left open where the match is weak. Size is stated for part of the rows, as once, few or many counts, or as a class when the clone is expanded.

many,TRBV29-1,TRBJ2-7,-,CSVVQGAYEQYF,TGCAGCGTCGTTCAGGGTGCGTACGAGCAGTACTTC
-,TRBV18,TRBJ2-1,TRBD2,CASSPSGVVYNEQFF,TGTGCCAGCTCACCTAGCGGGGTGGTCTACAATGAGCAGTTCTTC
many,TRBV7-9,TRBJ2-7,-,CASSPRGFYEQYF,TGTGCCAGCAGCCCGCGGGGTTTCTACGAGCAGTACTTC
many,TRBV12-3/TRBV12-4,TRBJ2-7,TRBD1,CASSAGTVFYEQYF,TGTGCCAGCAGTGCCGGGACAGTGTTCTACGAGCAGTACTTC
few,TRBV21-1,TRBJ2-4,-,CASSKPTLDRPWGIQYF,TGTGCCAGCAGCAAGCCCACATTAGACAGGCCCTGGGGGATTCAGTACTTC
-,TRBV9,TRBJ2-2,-,CASSVSGSTNTGELFF,TGTGCCAGCAGCGTCAGCGGGTCGACCAACACCGGGGAGCTGTTTTTT
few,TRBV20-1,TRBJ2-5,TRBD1,CSASGATGEETQYF,TGCAGTGCTAGTGGTGCTACAGGGGAAGAGACCCAGTACTTC
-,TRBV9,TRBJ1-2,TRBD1,CASSPQPGQANYGYTF,TGTGCCAGCAGCCCCCAACCGGGACAGGCTAACTATGGCTACACCTTC
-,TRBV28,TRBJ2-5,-,CVSTTVGSPQYF,TGTGTCAGCACCACTGTAGGCTCTCCCCAGTACTTC
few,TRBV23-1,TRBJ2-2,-,CASSLSLALRILNTGELFF,TGCGCCAGCAGTCTCTCCCTAGCCCTAAGAATTTTGAACACCGGGGAGCTGTTTTTT
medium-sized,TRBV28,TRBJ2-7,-,CASSLTAYEQYF,TGTGCCAGCAGTTTGACAGCCTACGAGCAGTACTTC
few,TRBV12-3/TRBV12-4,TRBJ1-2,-,CANSKTGRSNYGYTF,TGTGCCAACAGCAAAACCGGGCGGTCTAACTATGGCTACACCTTC
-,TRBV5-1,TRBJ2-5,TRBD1,CASSYSGQGETQYF,TGCGCCAGCAGCTACTCAGGACAGGGGGAGACCCAGTACTTC
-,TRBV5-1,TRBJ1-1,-,CASSLESGVGGTEAFF,TGCGCCAGCAGCTTGGAAAGTGGCGTGGGGGGGACTGAAGCTTTCTTT
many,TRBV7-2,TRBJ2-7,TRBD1,CASSLEPDRGGYEQYF,TGTGCCAGCAGCTTAGAACCCGACAGGGGGGGCTACGAGCAGTACTTC
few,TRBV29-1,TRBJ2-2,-,CSVGSRRGTGELFF,TGCAGCGTTGGGTCCAGAAGGGGCACCGGGGAGCTGTTTTTT
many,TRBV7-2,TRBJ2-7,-,CASSPTGLRGEQYF,TGTGCCAGCAGCCCAACGGGACTCCGGGGCGAGCAGTACTTC
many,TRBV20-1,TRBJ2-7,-,CSARRRSSYEQYF,TGCAGTGCTCGGCGCAGAAGCTCCTACGAGCAGTACTTC
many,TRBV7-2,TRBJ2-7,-,CASSQTQGLEQYF,TGTGCCAGCAGCCAAACACAGGGTCTCGAGCAGTACTTC
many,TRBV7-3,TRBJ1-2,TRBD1,CASSGLTGPYGYTF,TGTGCCAGCAGCGGCTTGACAGGGCCCTATGGCTACACCTTC
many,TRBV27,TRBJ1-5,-,CASSFISEIHDSNQPQHF,TGTGCCAGCAGTTTTATCAGCGAAATCCATGATAGCAATCAGCCCCAGCATTTT
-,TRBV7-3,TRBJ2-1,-,CASSSRNDNEQFF,TGTGCCAGCAGCTCGCGTAATGACAATGAGCAGTTCTTC
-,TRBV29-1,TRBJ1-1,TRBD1,CSVVAGGTEAFF,TGCAGCGTTGTCGCAGGGGGCACTGAAGCTTTCTTT
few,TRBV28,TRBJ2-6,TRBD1,CASSTGTGVFSGANVLTF,TGTGCCAGCAGTACCGGGACAGGGGTATTCTCTGGGGCCAACGTCCTGACTTTC
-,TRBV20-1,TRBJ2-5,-,CSASPEEGQGTQYF,TGCAGTGCTAGTCCGGAGGAGGGACAAGGGACCCAGTACTTC
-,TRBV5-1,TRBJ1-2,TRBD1,CASSTSGTGFTF,TGCGCCAGCAGCACCTCCGGGACAGGGTTTACCTTC
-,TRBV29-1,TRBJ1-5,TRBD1,CSIRDRDQPQHF,TGCAGCATAAGGGACAGGGATCAGCCCCAGCATTTT
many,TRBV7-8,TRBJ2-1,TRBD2,CASSLVPAGGIGDEQFF,TGTGCCAGCAGCTTAGTCCCAGCGGGGGGGATCGGCGATGAGCAGTTCTTC
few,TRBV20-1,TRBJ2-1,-,CSASREKQFF,TGCAGTGCTAGCAGGGAGAAGCAGTTCTTC
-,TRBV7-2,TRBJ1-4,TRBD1,CASSLGTAGQEKLFF,TGTGCCAGCAGCCTGGGGACAGCGGGACAGGAAAAACTGTTTTTT
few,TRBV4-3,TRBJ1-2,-,CASSQDLGAEYGYTF,TGCGCCAGCAGCCAAGATCTCGGGGCAGAGTATGGCTACACCTTC
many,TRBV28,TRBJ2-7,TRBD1,CASSLRDRGFYYEQYF,TGTGCCAGCAGTTTGCGGGACAGGGGTTTTTACTACGAGCAGTACTTC
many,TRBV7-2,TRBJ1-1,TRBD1,CASSFLGQGGAEAFF,TGTGCCAGCAGCTTTTTGGGACAGGGGGGTGCTGAAGCTTTCTTT
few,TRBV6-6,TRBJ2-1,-,CASSLIGSSNEQFF,TGTGCCAGCAGTTTAATCGGATCTTCGAATGAGCAGTTCTTC
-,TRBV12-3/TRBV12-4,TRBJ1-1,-,CASGYRGVNTEAFF,TGTGCCAGCGGCTACAGAGGGGTGAACACTGAAGCTTTCTTT
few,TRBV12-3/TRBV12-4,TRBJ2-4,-,CASREQASAKNIQYF,TGTGCCAGCAGGGAACAGGCCTCGGCCAAAAACATTCAGTACTTC
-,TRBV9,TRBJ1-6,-,CASSVRGTNSPLHF,TGTGCCAGCAGCGTCAGGGGAACCAATTCACCCCTCCACTTT